These 23 T cell receptor beta chains share one sample of origin, sequenced in a study of CD8 T cells in ankylosing spondylitis. TCRdb fed the 5' RACE reads into MiXCR, producing one record per CDR3 protein. The sample includes hundreds of thousands of distinct CDR3 sequences, 20% seen only once; the top ten take under 15%. Specimen: blood, either unsorted or a sorted T cell fraction (not recorded which). Source of these receptors: a male donor with ankylosing spondylitis or in good health (not recorded which).

This clonotype was counted a few times. The J gene is TRBJ1-1, the V gene TRBV29-1, with D unclear. CDR3 length: 11 residues. Trimming shortened V by 7 bases and J by 5 bases, and 11 bases separated the two germline ends. CDR1 SQVTM and CDR2 ANQGSEA come from the germline V gene. CDR3 amino acids: CSAKTRTEAFF. In DNA form, the CDR3 reads TGCAGCGCCAAAACGAGGACTGAAGCTTTCTTT.

A few counts support this clonotype. The chain joins TRBV6-5 to TRBJ2-7, with D unclear. V lost 0 bases and J lost 4, with 16 bases in between. Per germline, CDR1 MNHEY and CDR2 SVGAGI. This CDR3 contains 16 residues. The CDR3 is CASSYSSVGIPYEQYF. CDR3 DNA sequence: TGTGCCAGCAGTTACTCGAGTGTTGGGATACCTTACGAGCAGTACTTC.

This clonotype showed up just a few times. The chain links TRBV12-3 or TRBV12-4 to TRBJ1-1; D gene unclear. The CDR3 covers 15 residues. Trimming pared 6 bases from V and 1 base from J, leaving 15 bases between. The CDR3 spells CASSPEGGENTEAFF. Here the CDR3 DNA reads TGTGCCAGCAGCCCAGAGGGCGGGGAGAACACTGAAGCTTTCTTT.

In this sample, this clonotype turned up a few times. J is TRBJ2-7 and V is TRBV28, with TRBD1 matching over 7 bases. The V gene's germline CDR1 is MDHEN and CDR2 SYDVKM. J was trimmed by 0 bases and V by 5 bases; bases with no gene match: 10. The CDR3 runs to 16 residues. The CDR3 region is CASSPRPGTASYEQYF. The CDR3 DNA follows: TGTGCCAGCAGTCCGCGCCCCGGGACAGCCTCCTACGAGCAGTACTTC.

The gene calls are TRBV4-1 and TRBJ2-7; D unresolved. Germline CDR1 and CDR2: MGHRA and YSYEKL. Trimming left V 1 base short and J 4 bases short, with 11 bases between. The CDR3 is 14 amino acids. The CDR3 DNA is TGCGCCAGCAGCCAAGTCGGAGAGCTATACGAGCAGTACTTC. It codes for CASSQVGELYEQYF.

This clonotype was seen only a few times. This sequence joins TRBV9 and TRBJ2-2, with 7 bases aligning to TRBD2. V shed 7 bases and J 4 bases; nucleotides not matched to a gene: 4. The length of the CDR3 is 13 residues. Germline lookup yields CDR1 SGDLS and CDR2 YYNGEE. For the CDR3, the DNA is TGTGCCAGCTGCCCGGGGGGCACCGGGGAGCTGTTTTTT. Residues: CASCPGGTGELFF.

As regards this clonotype: At one end, the junction sequence differs from germline, possibly due to a read error. The chain uses TRBV12-3 or TRBV12-4 and TRBJ2-1; 8 nucleotides line up with TRBD2. CDR3 length equals 13 residues. The DNA for the CDR3 is TGTGCCAGCAGTTTCGGGGGGGGGCTTGAGCAGCTCTTC. It is translated as CASSFGGGLEQLF.

This clonotype has a handful of counts. The chain employs TRBV29-1 and TRBJ1-1; TRBD1 matches 7 bases. The CDR3 covers 15 residues. Unmatched junction bases numbered 8, after V lost 3 bases and J lost 1 base. Germline CDR1 SQVTM, CDR2 ANQGSEA. The CDR3 DNA is TGCAGCGTTGATCCGCCGACAGGGCCGAACACTGAAGCTTTCTTT. It translates to CSVDPPTGPNTEAFF.

The rearrangement uses TRBV6-2 or TRBV6-3 and TRBJ2-7, with D perhaps matching TRBD1 or TRBD2 (5 bases each). The CDR3 covers 14 residues. Trimming cost V 4 bases and J 2 bases, with 12 bases left between them. Germline CDR1 reads MNHEY; CDR2 reads SVGEGT. The CDR3 spells CASSSRDVAYEQYF. CDR3 DNA sequence: TGTGCCAGCAGTTCCCGGGACGTAGCCTACGAGCAGTACTTC.

V gene TRBV29-1 combines with J gene TRBJ2-3; 9 bases map to TRBD2. This CDR3 region has 18 residues. V lost 3 bases and J lost 1; bases outside the gene matches: 14. From germline, CDR1 is SQVTM and CDR2 ANQGSEA. The CDR3 nucleotides are TGCAGCGTTGACATGAGGCCAGGGCGGGGGGGACGCACAGATACGCAGTATTTT. This sequence encodes CSVDMRPGRGGRTDTQYF.

The chain recombines TRBV4-1 with TRBJ2-1; 14 bases agree with TRBD2. From germline, CDR1 is MGHRA and CDR2 YSYEKL. The CDR3 spans 15 residues. V shed 3 bases, J shed 8 bases, and the junction held 3 bases outside the gene matches. The CDR3, as DNA: TGCGCCAGCAGCCAGACTAGCGGGGGGGCCCATGAGCAGTTCTTC. Translated: CASSQTSGGAHEQFF.

This clonotype was counted ten times or more. The chain employs TRBV12-3 or TRBV12-4 and TRBJ2-3, with 9 bases lining up with TRBD2. The CDR3 runs to 15 residues. Trimming at V came to 4 bases and at J to 1 base, leaving 3 bases not matched to a gene. This chain's CDR3 is CASSSLAGGTDTQYF. Written as DNA, the CDR3 is TGTGCCAGCAGTTCTTTAGCGGGGGGCACAGATACGCAGTATTTT.

This clonotype has just a few counts. This chain links TRBV7-9 with TRBJ2-7; no clear D gene. The length of the CDR3 is 15 residues. Germline V CDR1 and CDR2: SEHNR, FQNEAQ (reference sequence). V lost 4 bases to trimming and J lost 7 bases, with 20 bases between them. CDR3 bases: TGTGCCAGCAGCTCGAAAACCCTGACCGACCGGGAGCAGTACTTC. Translated: CASSSKTLTDREQYF.

This chain connects TRBV20-1 to TRBJ1-5, with D possibly matching TRBD1 (5 bases). The germline V gene encodes CDR1 DFQATT and CDR2 SNEGSKA (reference sequence). The CDR3 length is 12 residues. Trimming pared 6 bases from V and 5 bases from J, leaving 11 bases between. CDR3 in amino acids: CSAAWGDQPQHF. CDR3 in DNA: TGCAGTGCCGCGTGGGGGGATCAGCCCCAGCATTTT.

V and J are TRBV29-1 and TRBJ2-3; no clear D. The CDR3 consists of 12 residues. Between the trimmed V and J ends, which lost 5 bases and 0 bases, there was a span of 6 bases. CDR1 SQVTM and CDR2 ANQGSEA come from the germline V gene. Written as DNA, the CDR3 is TGCAGCGTTCAGGACAGCACAGATACGCAGTATTTT. Its protein is CSVQDSTDTQYF.

This clonotype was detected a few times. The chain carries TRBV13 and TRBJ2-7, with 7 nucleotides matching TRBD2. J lost 11 bases, V lost 3 bases, and 7 bases had no gene match. CDR3 length: 12 amino acids. Per germline, CDR1 PRHDT and CDR2 FYEKMQ (reference sequence). The CDR3 nucleotides read TGTGCCAGCAGCTTTCAGGGAGGGGAGGAGTACTTC. This gives the protein CASSFQGGEEYF.

Many counts were recorded for this clonotype. The V call is TRBV6-1, the J call TRBJ2-1, with D perhaps TRBD1 or TRBD2 (6 bases each). The germline V gene has CDR1 MNHNS and CDR2 SASEGT. The V end lost 5 bases, the J end lost 8 bases, and 22 bases lay between the germline ends. The CDR3 covers 16 residues. CDR3 bases: TGTGCCAGCAGTACCGCCACAGGGACTTTGGAGGATGAGCAGTTCTTC. The encoded protein is CASSTATGTLEDEQFF.

This clonotype has only a few counts. CDR3 in amino acids: CATQTGGREQYF. CDR3 bases: TGTGCCACCCAGACAGGGGGACGCGAGCAGTACTTC. The chain carries TRBV27 and TRBJ2-7; 9 bases are shared with TRBD1. Germline assignment: CDR1 MNHEY and CDR2 SMNVEV (reference sequence). V lost 10 bases to trimming and J lost 6 bases; unmatched junction nucleotides: 7. The CDR3 totals 12 residues.

This clonotype came up a few times. This chain joins TRBV4-1 and TRBJ1-5, with a tentative D call TRBD1 (5 bases). The CDR3 length is 16 residues. Germline values: CDR1 MGHRA, CDR2 YSYEKL. The V and J ends lost 0 bases and 6 bases respectively, with 15 bases between them. CDR3 sequence: CASSQEARAPVQPQHF. The CDR3 nucleotides read TGCGCCAGCAGCCAAGAGGCCAGGGCCCCCGTTCAGCCCCAGCATTTT.

This clonotype was detected only a few times. DNA for the CDR3: TGTGCCAGCAGCCAAGATTTGGGCAGGACCTACAATGAGCAGTTCTTC. It codes for CASSQDLGRTYNEQFF. This chain connects TRBV3-1 to TRBJ2-1; D is ambiguous. Trimming pared 0 bases from V and 2 bases from J, leaving 11 bases between. The CDR3 extends over 16 amino acids. Germline V CDR1 and CDR2: LGHDT, YNNKEL (reference sequence).

This clonotype was recorded a few times. The chain joins TRBV4-1 to TRBJ1-2; 7 positions agree with TRBD1. The CDR3 length is 15 residues. Germline CDR1 and CDR2: MGHRA and YSYEKL. V gave up 4 bases and J gave up 8 bases; unmatched junction bases: 13. This CDR3 is CASSPYAGQWTGYTF. CDR3 DNA sequence: TGCGCCAGCAGCCCCTATGCGGGACAGTGGACGGGCTACACCTTC.

V and J are TRBV7-2 and TRBJ2-7; 8 bases are a match to TRBD2. Germline CDR1 is SGHTA and CDR2 is FQGNSA. The CDR3 has 14 residues. V dropped 2 bases and J dropped 3; count of bases not matched to a gene: 3. The CDR3 loop reads CASSLISGVYEQYF. The CDR3 DNA reads as TGTGCCAGCAGCTTAATTAGCGGGGTCTACGAGCAGTACTTC.

This clonotype came up a few times. This sequence joins TRBV20-1 and TRBJ2-2, with TRBD2 identical over 8 bases. V shed 4 bases, J shed 4 bases, and the junction held 11 bases outside the gene matches. The length of the CDR3 is 16 residues. Germline CDR1 reads DFQATT; CDR2 reads SNEGSKA (reference sequence). The CDR3 DNA reads TGCAGTGCTACCCGTGGGACTAGTTTGGGCACCGGGGAGCTGTTTTTT. It translates to CSATRGTSLGTGELFF.